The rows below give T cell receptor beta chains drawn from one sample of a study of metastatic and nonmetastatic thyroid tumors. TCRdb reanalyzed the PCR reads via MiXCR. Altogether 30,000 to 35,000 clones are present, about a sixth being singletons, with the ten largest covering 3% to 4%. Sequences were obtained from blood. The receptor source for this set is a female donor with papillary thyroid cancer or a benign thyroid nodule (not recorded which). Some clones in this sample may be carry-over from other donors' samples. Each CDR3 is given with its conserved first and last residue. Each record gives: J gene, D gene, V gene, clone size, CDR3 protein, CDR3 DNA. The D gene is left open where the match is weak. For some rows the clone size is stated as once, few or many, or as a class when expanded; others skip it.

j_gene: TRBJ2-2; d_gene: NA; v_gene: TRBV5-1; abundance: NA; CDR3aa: CASSLVAVAWFGELFF; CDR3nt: TGCGCCAGCAGCTTGGTTGCGGTAGCGTGGTTTGGGGAGCTGTTTTTT
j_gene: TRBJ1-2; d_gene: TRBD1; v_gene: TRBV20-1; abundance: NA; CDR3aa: CSARGGQLHGYTF; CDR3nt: TGCAGCGCAAGAGGGGGCCAACTTCACGGCTACACCTTC
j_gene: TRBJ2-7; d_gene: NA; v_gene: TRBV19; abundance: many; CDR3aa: CASSRDQSYEQYF; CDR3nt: TGTGCCAGTAGCCGGGACCAGTCCTACGAGCAGTACTTC
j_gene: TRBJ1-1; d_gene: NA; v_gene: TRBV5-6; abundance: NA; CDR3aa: CASSSPTMNTEAFF; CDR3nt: TGTGCCAGCAGCTCTCCGACAATGAACACTGAAGCTTTCTTT
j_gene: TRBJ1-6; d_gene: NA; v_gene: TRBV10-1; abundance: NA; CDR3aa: CASSESAGSPLHF; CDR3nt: TGCGCCAGCAGTGAGTCGGCTGGTTCACCCCTCCACTTT
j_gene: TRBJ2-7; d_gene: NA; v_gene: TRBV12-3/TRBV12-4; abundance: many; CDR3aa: CASSLTVSYEQYF; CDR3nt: TGTGCCAGCAGTCTGACAGTCTCCTACGAGCAGTACTTC
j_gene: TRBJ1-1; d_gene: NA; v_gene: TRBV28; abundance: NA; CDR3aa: CARLGEMNTVAFF; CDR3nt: TGTGCCAGATTAGGAGAAATGAACACTGTAGCTTTCTTT
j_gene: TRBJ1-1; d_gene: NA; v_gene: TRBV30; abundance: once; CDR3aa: CAWISGAVAEAFF; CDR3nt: TGTGCCTGGATTAGTGGGGCTGTAGCTGAAGCTTTCTTT
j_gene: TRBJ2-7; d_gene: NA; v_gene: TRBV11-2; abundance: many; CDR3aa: CASSLEGTLSYEQYF; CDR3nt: TGTGCCAGCAGCTTAGAGGGGACTTTATCCTACGAGCAGTACTTC
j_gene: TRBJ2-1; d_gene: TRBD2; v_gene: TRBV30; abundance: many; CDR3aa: CAWRGGLAGGDEQFF; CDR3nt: TGTGCCTGGAGGGGGGGACTAGCGGGAGGAGATGAGCAGTTCTTC
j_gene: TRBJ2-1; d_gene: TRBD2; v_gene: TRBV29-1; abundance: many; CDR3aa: CSVILAGGSSYNEQFF; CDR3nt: TGCAGCGTAATATTAGCGGGGGGAAGCTCCTACAATGAGCAGTTCTTC
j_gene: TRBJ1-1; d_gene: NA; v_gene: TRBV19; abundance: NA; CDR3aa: CASSIEARGMNTEAFF; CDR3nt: TGTGCCAGTAGTATAGAGGCCCGGGGAATGAACACTGAAGCTTTCTTT
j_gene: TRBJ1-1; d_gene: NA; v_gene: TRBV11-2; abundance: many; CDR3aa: CASSAPGGGVSGTEAFF; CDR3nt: TGTGCCAGCAGCGCACCCGGTGGGGGGGTCTCGGGTACTGAAGCTTTCTTT
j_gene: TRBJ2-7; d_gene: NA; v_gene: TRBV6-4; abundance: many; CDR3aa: CASSYRQTYEQYF; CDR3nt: TGTGCCAGCAGTTATCGACAGACCTACGAGCAGTACTTC
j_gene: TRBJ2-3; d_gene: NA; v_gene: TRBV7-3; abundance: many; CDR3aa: CASSLQPSTDTQYF; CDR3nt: TGTGCCAGCAGCTTACAGCCGAGCACAGATACGCAGTATTTT
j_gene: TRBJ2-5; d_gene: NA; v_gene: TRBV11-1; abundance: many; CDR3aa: CASSLGRFVGQLQETQYF; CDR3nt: TGTGCCAGCAGCTTAGGGCGGTTTGTGGGACAATTACAAGAGACCCAGTACTTC
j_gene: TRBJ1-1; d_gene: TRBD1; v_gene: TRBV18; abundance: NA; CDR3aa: CASSRLTGGDSGTEAFF; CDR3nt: TGTGCCAGCTCGCGACTGACAGGGGGAGATAGCGGCACTGAAGCTTTCTTT
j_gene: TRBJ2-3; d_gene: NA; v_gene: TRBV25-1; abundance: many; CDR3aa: CASSEFGFSTDTQYF; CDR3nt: TGTGCCAGCAGTGAATTCGGGTTTAGCACAGATACGCAGTATTTT
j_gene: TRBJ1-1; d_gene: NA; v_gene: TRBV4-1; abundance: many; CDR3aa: CASSSRPGTGTEAFF; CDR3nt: TGCGCCAGCAGCAGCCGCCCGGGAACGGGGACTGAAGCTTTCTTT
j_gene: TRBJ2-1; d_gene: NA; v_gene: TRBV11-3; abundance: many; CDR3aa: CASSRWGESSYNEQFF; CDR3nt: TGTGCCAGCAGCCGATGGGGAGAAAGCTCCTACAATGAGCAGTTCTTC
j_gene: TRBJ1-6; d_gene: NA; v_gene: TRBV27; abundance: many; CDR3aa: CASGNSPLHF; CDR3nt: TGTGCCAGCGGGAATTCACCCCTCCACTTT
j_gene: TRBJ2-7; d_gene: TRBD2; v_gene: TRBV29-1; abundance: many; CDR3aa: CSVKDGASGNDEQYF; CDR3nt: TGCAGCGTTAAAGACGGAGCTAGCGGGAACGACGAGCAGTACTTC
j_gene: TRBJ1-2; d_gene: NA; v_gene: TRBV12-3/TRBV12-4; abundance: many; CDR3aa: CASSYGGGYTF; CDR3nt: TGTGCCAGCAGTTATGGGGGGGGCTACACCTTC
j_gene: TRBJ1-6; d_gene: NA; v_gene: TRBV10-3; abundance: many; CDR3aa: CAISEEQGGSPLHF; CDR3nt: TGTGCCATCAGTGAGGAACAGGGCGGTTCACCCCTCCACTTT